This TCR beta chain originates from a study of control samples from healthy donors and cancer patients. The assay was immunoSEQ multiplex PCR, and TCRdb's table has in-frame clones only and misses some. This table has 390,000 or so clones, around nine tenths appearing once. What was sequenced was PBMCs. This clonotype originated in a middle-aged man with head and neck cancer.

CDR3 protein: CATSREVYNEQFF. In DNA, the CDR3 is TGTGCCACCAGCAGGGAAGTGTACAATGAGCAGTTCTTC. The chain links TRBV15 to TRBJ2-1; D gene unclear. The CDR3 sequence is 13 residues long. Trimming took off 3 bases at V and 4 bases at J, with 7 bases between the two ends. CDR1 and CDR2 (germline): LNHNV, YYDKDF (reference sequence).